This T cell receptor (beta chain) was identified during a study of T-cell reconstitution after alpha-beta-depleted transplantation in children. Ten or more counts support this clonotype. A library of TCRbeta sequences, prepared with unique molecular identifiers, was generated. One entry per CDR3 protein results from TCRdb running MiXCR on the PCR reads. The sample records about 690,000 distinct CDR3 sequences, around 16% being singletons. Germline CDR1 DFQATT, CDR2 SNEGSKA (reference sequence). V lost 8 bases and J 0 bases, leaving 14 bases between the germline ends. The CDR3 spans 13 residues. This specimen was PBMCs from the stem cell graft donor, taken from the stem cell graft. The TCR sequence derives from a human donor who donated a stem cell graft to a child with acute myeloid leukemia. The J gene is TRBJ2-7, the V gene TRBV20-1, with D possibly matching TRBD1 (6 bases). CDR3 region: CSSDSSSSYEQYV. The CDR3 region has the DNA TGCAGTTCGGACAGTTCGAGCTCCTACGAGCAGTACGTC.